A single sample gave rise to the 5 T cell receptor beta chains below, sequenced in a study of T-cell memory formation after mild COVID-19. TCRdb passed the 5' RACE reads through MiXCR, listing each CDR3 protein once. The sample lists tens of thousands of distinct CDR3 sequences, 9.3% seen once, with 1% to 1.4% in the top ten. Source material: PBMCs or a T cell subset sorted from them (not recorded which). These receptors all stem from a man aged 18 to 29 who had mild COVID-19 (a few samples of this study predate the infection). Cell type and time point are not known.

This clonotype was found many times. The CDR3 spells CASGQGKIKNIQYF. CDR3 nucleotide sequence: TGTGCCAGCGGACAGGGTAAAATAAAAAACATTCAGTACTTC. V usage is TRBV27 and J usage is TRBJ2-4, with 8 bases fitting TRBD1. With 8 bases clipped from V and 4 bases from J, the junction kept 7 bases outside the gene matches. The length of the CDR3 is 14 residues. Germline V gives CDR1 MNHEY, CDR2 SMNVEV (reference sequence).

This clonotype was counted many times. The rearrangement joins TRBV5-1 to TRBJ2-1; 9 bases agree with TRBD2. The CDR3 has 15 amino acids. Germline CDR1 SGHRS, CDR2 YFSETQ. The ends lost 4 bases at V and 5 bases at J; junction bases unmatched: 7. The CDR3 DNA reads TGCGCCAGCAGCCAAGCGGGGGGATCCCACAATGAGCAGTTCTTC. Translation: CASSQAGGSHNEQFF. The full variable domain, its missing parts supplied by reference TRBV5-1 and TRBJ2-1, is KAGVTQTPRYLIKTRGQQVTLSCSPISGHRSVSWYQQTPGQGLQFLFEYFSETQRNKGNFPGRFSGRQFSNSRSEMNVSTLELGDSALYLCASSQAGGSHNEQFFGPGTRLTVL.

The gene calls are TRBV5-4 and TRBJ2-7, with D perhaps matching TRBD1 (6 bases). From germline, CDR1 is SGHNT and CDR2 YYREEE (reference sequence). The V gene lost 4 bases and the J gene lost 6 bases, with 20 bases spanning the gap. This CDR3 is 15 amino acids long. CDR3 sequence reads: CASSLGATNPGEQYF. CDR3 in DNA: TGTGCCAGCAGCCTGGGGGCGACGAATCCCGGCGAGCAGTACTTC.

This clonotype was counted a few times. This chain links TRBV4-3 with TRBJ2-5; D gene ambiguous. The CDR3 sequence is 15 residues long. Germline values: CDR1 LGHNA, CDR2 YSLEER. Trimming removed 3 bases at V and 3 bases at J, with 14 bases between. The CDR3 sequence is CASSQIPASKETQYF. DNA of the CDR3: TGCGCCAGCAGCCAGATCCCGGCTAGTAAAGAGACCCAGTACTTC.

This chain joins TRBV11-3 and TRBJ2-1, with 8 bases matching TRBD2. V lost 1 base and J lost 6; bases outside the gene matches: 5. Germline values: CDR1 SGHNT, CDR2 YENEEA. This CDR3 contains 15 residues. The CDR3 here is CASSLGGTRGNEQFF. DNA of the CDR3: TGTGCCAGCAGCTTAGGTGGGACTAGGGGCAATGAGCAGTTCTTC.